This T cell receptor (beta chain) was captured in a study of cytomegalovirus exposure and HLA in healthy donors. Study as a whole: Assignment to the Caucasian-associated ancestry cluster applied to 75% to 85% of the approximately 420 genotyped donors.

This CDR3 spans 15 amino acids. Germline-derived CDR1 and CDR2 are LGHNA and YSLEER. Comments on this clone: Its antigen remains unknown. Germline is not matched at one junction end, which may reflect a read error. This sample also contains other DNA sequences that code for the same CDR3.

The PCR used 60 Vbeta and 13 Jbeta primers. Clones were sequenced by immunoSEQ multiplex PCR, and TCRdb holds only the in-frame ones, with some missing. The sample consists of 110,000 or so clones, 65% to 75% of them appearing once. General study results and limits: Cytomegalovirus-associated TCR beta chains were listed, numbering over 150. Upon later analysis, HLA-associated TCR beta chains proved more clonally expanded than other, equally common chains.

This sequence was found in a woman in her thirties or forties in good health and CMV-seropositive. The chain employs TRBV4-3 and TRBJ1-3; TRBD1 agrees at 8 bases. The sample was PBMCs. The CDR3 is CASSQGQGGGNTIYF. The CDR3 DNA is TGCGCTAGCAGCCAAGGACAGGGAGGTGGAAACACCATATATTTT.